Following are 22 T cell receptor beta chains from one sample sequenced in a study of T cells after yellow fever vaccination. TCRdb used MiXCR to reprocess the 5' RACE reads, holding one entry per CDR3 protein. The sample shows about 360,000 distinct CDR3 sequences, around 6.5% of them seen only once. Here the sequenced sample was PBMCs, taken 5 days after the yellow fever booster vaccination. All receptors derive from a man aged 30 to 39 who received the YFV17D yellow fever vaccine.

This clonotype was seen repeatedly, ten times or more. The chain couples TRBV12-3 or TRBV12-4 to TRBJ2-2; D possibly corresponds to TRBD2 (5 bases). The CDR3 covers 13 residues. V was cut by 8 bases and J by 5 bases, with 12 bases left in between. DNA of the CDR3: TGTGCCAGCGCGGAGGTCTCAACCGGGGAGCTGTTTTTT. Amino acids: CASAEVSTGELFF.

J is TRBJ2-1 and V is TRBV12-3 or TRBV12-4; 9 bases line up with TRBD1. This CDR3 contains 14 residues. V dropped 5 bases and J dropped 9; count of bases not matched to a gene: 8. The CDR3 bases are TGTGCCAGCAGTGGTCCCGGGACAGGGACTGAGCAGTTCTTC. Encoded protein: CASSGPGTGTEQFF.

The chain recombines TRBV20-1 with TRBJ2-4; 7 bases are shared with TRBD1. Germline V gene sequence: CDR1 DFQATT, CDR2 SNEGSKA (reference sequence). The CDR3 loop spans 15 amino acids. CDR3 sequence (DNA): TGCAGAGCCATACAGGGGACGTTAGCCAAAAACATTCAGTACTTC. Protein sequence: CRAIQGTLAKNIQYF.

For this clonotype: This sequence may be a read error, since a much larger clone differs from it by one base. Here the CDR3 DNA reads TGCGCCAGCAGCGCGCGGACCCACACAGATACGCAGTATTTT. Translated: CASSARTHTDTQYF. The chain is built from TRBV5-1 and TRBJ2-3, with D uncertain. This CDR3 has 14 residues. Trimming took off 4 bases at V and 2 bases at J, with 11 bases between the two ends. CDR1 is SGHRS and CDR2 is YFSETQ in the germline V gene.

The V gene is TRBV28, the J gene TRBJ2-7; D perhaps matches TRBD2 (6 bases). CDR3 size: 13 residues. V lost 5 bases, J lost 6 bases, and 14 bases lay in between. Per germline, CDR1 MDHEN and CDR2 SYDVKM. CDR3 DNA sequence: TGTGCCAGCAGTCGGGGGTATAGTGGCGAGCAGTACTTC. Translating gives CASSRGYSGEQYF.

There are a few counts of this clonotype. The chain links TRBV29-1 to TRBJ2-1; D is possibly TRBD1 (6 bases). Germline V gene lookup returns CDR1 SQVTM and CDR2 ANQGSEA. The CDR3 consists of 15 residues. Trimming shortened V by 1 base and J by 0 bases, and 10 bases separated the two germline ends. CDR3 DNA: TGCAGCGTTGAAGGGGACAAGAGCTCCTACAATGAGCAGTTCTTC. This encodes CSVEGDKSSYNEQFF.

Many counts were recorded for this clonotype. Possible read error: a much larger clone is one base away. This chain joins TRBV28 and TRBJ2-7; D gene unclear. Germline assignment: CDR1 MDHEN and CDR2 SYDVKM. The CDR3 runs 11 residues. The V end lost 6 bases, the J end lost 2 bases, and 5 bases lay between the germline ends. The CDR3 DNA reads TGTGCCAGCAGCTTTGCCTACGAGCAGTACTTC. Its translation is CASSFAYEQYF. Supplemented by reference TRBV28 and TRBJ2-7, the full variable domain reads DVKVTQSSRYLVKRTGEKVFLECVQDMDHENMFWYRQDPGLGLRLIYFSYDVKMKEKGDIPEGYSVSREKKERFSLILESASTNQTSMYLCASSFAYEQYFGPGTRLTVT.

This clonotype was seen more than once but under ten times. The V call is TRBV20-1, the J call TRBJ2-7; 7 bases map to TRBD1. Trimming at V came to 4 bases and at J to 6 bases, leaving 12 bases not matched to a gene. The CDR3 totals 14 residues. CDR1 and CDR2 from the germline V gene are DFQATT and SNEGSKA (reference sequence). CDR3 DNA: TGCAGTGCTACTTTAAGGGGGACAGCCACCGAGCAGTACTTC. Its translation is CSATLRGTATEQYF.

The J gene is TRBJ2-7, the V gene TRBV3-1, with D unresolved. The CDR3 contains 11 residues. V was trimmed by 5 bases and J by 5 bases, leaving 7 bases between them. Germline CDR1 LGHDT, CDR2 YNNKEL (reference sequence). Written as DNA, the CDR3 is TGTGCCAGCAGCGTGGGCCACGAGCAGTACTTC. It specifies CASSVGHEQYF.

The CDR3 DNA sequence: TGTGCCATGGGCCCCGGGACAGGTTGGACAGATACGCAGTATTTT. Its translation: CAMGPGTGWTDTQYF. This chain connects TRBV28 to TRBJ2-3; 8 bases agree with TRBD1. Germline V gene data show CDR1 as MDHEN and CDR2 as SYDVKM. The CDR3 is 15 amino acids. V shed 10 bases and J 3 bases; nucleotides not matched to a gene: 12.

This sequence joins TRBV6-5 and TRBJ2-1, with 15 bases fitting TRBD2. Trimming removed 1 base from V and 12 bases from J; junction bases left unmatched: 10. Germline CDR1 is MNHEY and CDR2 is SVGAGI. There are 17 residues in the CDR3. CDR3 in DNA: TGTGCCAGCAGTTACTTACCGGGACTAGCGGGAGGTGGGCGGCAGTTCTTC. This encodes CASSYLPGLAGGGRQFF.

Of note for this clonotype: A read error is possible here, since a much larger clone lies one base away. The V call is TRBV24-1, the J call TRBJ2-1, with TRBD1 matching 8 bases. Per the germline V gene, CDR1 is KGHDR and CDR2 is SFDVKD. The CDR3 covers 13 residues. CDR3 region: CATSDSGGNQQFF. CDR3 nucleotides: TGTGCCACCAGTGACTCAGGGGGCAATCAGCAGTTCTTC.

Ten or more counts support this clonotype. The J gene is TRBJ2-1, the V gene TRBV18; the match to TRBD2 covers 7 bases. The V segment lost 3 bases and the J segment 2 bases; nucleotides outside the gene matches: 4. This CDR3 has 15 residues. The germline CDR1 and CDR2 sequences are KGHSH and LQKENI. This CDR3 is CASSPSGIAYNEQFF. Here the CDR3 DNA reads TGTGCCAGCTCACCGAGCGGGATAGCCTACAATGAGCAGTTCTTC.

The J gene is TRBJ2-2, the V gene TRBV9; no reliable D call. The CDR3 runs 15 residues. Trimming removed 6 bases at V and 0 bases at J, with 12 bases between. Germline CDR1 is SGDLS and CDR2 is YYNGEE. CDR3 coding DNA: TGTGCCAGCAACGTTTATGGCTCGAACACCGGGGAGCTGTTTTTT. This encodes CASNVYGSNTGELFF.

This clonotype was counted many times. A read error may account for a junction end that differs from germline. The chain carries TRBV7-2 and TRBJ2-3, with 9 nucleotides matching TRBD2. CDR3 length equals 15 residues. From germline, CDR1 is SGHTA and CDR2 FQGNSA. CDR3: CASSLAGVNTDTQYF. CDR3 DNA sequence: TGTGCCAGCAGTTTAGCGGGAGTGAACACAGATACGCAGTATTTT.

There are a few counts of this clonotype. The rearrangement links TRBV9 to TRBJ1-5; possible D gene TRBD1, 6 bases. CDR3 length equals 15 residues. Trimming cost V 3 bases and J 3 bases, with 13 bases left between them. From germline, CDR1 is SGDLS and CDR2 YYNGEE. The CDR3 DNA reads as TGTGCCAGCAGCGCCGCTCAGGGGATCAATCAGCCCCAGCATTTT. It encodes CASSAAQGINQPQHF. The whole variable domain, filled in from reference TRBV9 and TRBJ1-5, reads DSGVTQTPKHLITATGQRVTLRCSPRSGDLSVYWYQQSLDQGLQFLIQYYNGEERAKGNILERFSAQQFPDLHSELNLSSLELGDSALYFCASSAAQGINQPQHFGDGTRLSIL.

The chain has TRBV29-1 and TRBJ2-7; a weak D match, TRBD2 (5 bases). Between the trimmed V and J ends, which lost 4 bases and 2 bases, there was a span of 18 bases. Germline assignment: CDR1 SQVTM and CDR2 ANQGSEA. The CDR3 length is 15 residues. CDR3 sequence: CSVGPDSTPPYEQYF. CDR3 DNA: TGCAGCGTTGGGCCGGACTCTACGCCACCCTACGAGCAGTACTTC.

This clonotype was found many times. The J gene is TRBJ2-7, the V gene TRBV15; 8 positions agree with TRBD1. The CDR3 length is 14 residues. Germline assignment: CDR1 LNHNV and CDR2 YYDKDF (reference sequence). Trimming removed 0 bases from V and 7 bases from J; junction bases left unmatched: 5. The CDR3 here is CATSREQGAGEQYF. CDR3 bases: TGTGCCACCAGCAGAGAGCAGGGGGCTGGAGAGCAGTACTTC.

A few counts support this clonotype. This chain joins TRBV6-2 or TRBV6-3 and TRBJ2-1; 14 bases agree with TRBD2. This CDR3 region has 22 residues. V was pared by 6 bases and J by 0 bases, with 19 bases of the junction left unmatched. Looked up from germline, CDR1 is MNHEY and CDR2 is SVGEGT. CDR3 loop: CASRSGTSGSLPVASSYNEQFF. The CDR3 coding sequence is TGTGCCAGCAGGTCCGGGACTAGCGGGAGTCTCCCTGTGGCGAGCTCCTACAATGAGCAGTTCTTC.

This clonotype showed up just a few times. The chain recombines TRBV5-4 with TRBJ2-1, with TRBD2 matching over 8 bases. The V and J ends lost 0 bases and 4 bases, in that order; junction bases with no gene match: 3. The CDR3 extends over 15 amino acids. Germline V gene lookup returns CDR1 SGHNT and CDR2 YYREEE (reference sequence). The CDR3 DNA is TGTGCCAGCAGCTTGGCGGGGGGGATGTACAATGAGCAGTTCTTC. It codes for CASSLAGGMYNEQFF. The whole variable domain, filled in from reference TRBV5-4 and TRBJ2-1, reads ETGVTQSPTHLIKTRGQQVTLRCSSQSGHNTVSWYQQALGQGPQFIFQYYREEENGRGNFPPRFSGLQFPNYSSELNVNALELDDSALYLCASSLAGGMYNEQFFGPGTRLTVL.

In its sample, this clonotype was seen many times. The J gene is TRBJ1-4, the V gene TRBV20-1; D unclear. This CDR3 has 12 amino acids. CDR1 is DFQATT and CDR2 is SNEGSKA in the germline V gene (reference sequence). Trimming stripped 5 bases from V and 4 bases from J, with 8 bases between. CDR3 amino acids: CSASTDNEKLFF. The CDR3 bases are TGCAGTGCTTCGACTGATAATGAAAAACTGTTTTTT.

The rearrangement uses TRBV7-6 and TRBJ2-3; 8 bases agree with TRBD2. V trimming: 3 bases; J trimming: 4 bases; junction bases outside the gene matches: 9. The CDR3 consists of 16 residues. The V gene's germline CDR1 is SGHVS and CDR2 FNYEAQ. Here the CDR3 DNA reads TGTGCCAGCAGCTTCACTGGGACTAGGGTAGCAGATACGCAGTATTTT. Amino acids: CASSFTGTRVADTQYF.